Each of the 26 T cell receptor beta chains below was sequenced from the same sample in a study of blood T cell repertoires in COVID-19. Using immunoSEQ multiplex PCR, the repertoire was profiled, and TCRdb retains in-frame clones only, with some absent. The repertoire holds around 200,000 clones, with about 87% as singletons. The sample comprised PBMCs or T cells enriched from blood (not recorded which). The receptors come from a man younger than 35 with acute COVID-19.

The V gene is TRBV11-2, the J gene TRBJ2-7, with 7 bases lining up with TRBD1. CDR3 length equals 17 residues. The V and J ends lost 1 base and 3 bases, in that order; junction bases with no gene match: 12. Germline V gene data show CDR1 as SGHAT and CDR2 as FQNNGV. CDR3 in amino acids: CASSLGYRDRKIYEQYF. In DNA, the CDR3 is TGTGCCAGCAGCTTAGGTTACCGGGACAGAAAGATCTACGAGCAGTACTTC. Using reference TRBV11-2 and TRBJ2-7 for the parts outside the CDR3, the full variable domain is EAGVAQSPRYKIIEKRQSVAFWCNPISGHATLYWYQQILGQGPKLLIQFQNNGVVDDSQLPKDRFSAERLKGVDSTLKIQPAKLEDSAVYLCASSLGYRDRKIYEQYFGPGTRLTVT.

The chain joins TRBV28 to TRBJ1-1; TRBD1 matches at 8 bases. CDR3 length equals 14 residues. The V segment lost 5 bases and the J segment 1 base; nucleotides outside the gene matches: 3. The V gene's germline CDR1 is MDHEN and CDR2 SYDVKM. CDR3 sequence reads: CASSEQGGNTEAFF. DNA for the CDR3: TGTGCCAGCAGTGAACAGGGGGGGAACACTGAAGCTTTCTTT. Full variable domain (missing parts from reference TRBV28 and TRBJ1-1): DVKVTQSSRYLVKRTGEKVFLECVQDMDHENMFWYRQDPGLGLRLIYFSYDVKMKEKGDIPEGYSVSREKKERFSLILESASTNQTSMYLCASSEQGGNTEAFFGQGTRLTVV.

The chain joins TRBV1 to TRBJ2-7; TRBD1, the table's D call, lacks a check against the DNA. TRBV1 is designated a pseudogene. The CDR3 runs 15 residues. CDR3 region: CTSRLGQTQFYEQYF. CDR3 in DNA: TGCACCAGCAGGCTAGGACAGACACAATTCTACGAGCAGTACTTC.

This sequence joins TRBV3-1 (or the pseudogene TRBV3-2) and TRBJ2-5; TRBD2 agrees at 7 bases. CDR1 LGHDT and CDR2 YNNKEL come from the germline V gene (reference sequence). The CDR3 consists of 16 residues. The V gene end was trimmed by 4 bases and the J gene end by 5 bases; junction bases not matched to a gene: 13. This chain's CDR3 is CASSRGAGRVTETQYF. The DNA for the CDR3 is TGTGCCAGCAGCCGGGGCGCGGGGAGGGTGACTGAGACCCAGTACTTC.

The rearrangement links TRBV4-1 to TRBJ2-1, with 9 bases that match TRBD2. This CDR3 has 17 amino acids. V was pared by 2 bases and J by 3 bases, with 8 bases of the junction left unmatched. The germline gives CDR1 MGHRA, CDR2 YSYEKL. This CDR3 is CASSQSFGTSLYNEQFF. The CDR3 nucleotides are TGCGCCAGCAGCCAATCCTTTGGGACTAGCCTCTACAATGAGCAGTTCTTC.

The rearrangement uses TRBV28 and TRBJ2-1; D unresolved. CDR1 and CDR2 (germline): MDHEN, SYDVKM. This CDR3 has 11 residues. V was cut by 5 bases and J by 8 bases, with 7 bases left in between. The CDR3 region has the DNA TGTGCCAGCAGTCCAGTCGATGAGCAGTTCTTC. Amino acid sequence: CASSPVDEQFF.

J is TRBJ2-3 and V is TRBV18; 7 bases map to TRBD1. The CDR3 extends over 13 amino acids. V gave up 7 bases and J gave up 4 bases; unmatched junction bases: 5. From germline, CDR1 is KGHSH and CDR2 LQKENI. CDR3 protein: CASFGTDPDTQYF. The CDR3 bases are TGTGCCAGCTTCGGGACAGATCCAGATACGCAGTATTTT.

The chain links TRBV19 to TRBJ2-1; D is undetermined. Trimming stripped 5 bases from V and 6 bases from J, with 17 bases between. Germline CDR1 LNHDA, CDR2 SQIVND (reference sequence). CDR3 length equals 15 residues. The CDR3 spells CASSVSPNGFNEQFF. The CDR3 region has the DNA TGTGCCAGTAGTGTATCGCCTAACGGGTTCAATGAGCAGTTCTTC.

The chain combines TRBV29-1 with TRBJ1-5; 12 bases are a match to TRBD1. The CDR3 sequence is 15 residues long. After removal of 4 bases from V and 7 bases from J, the junction contained 8 bases not matched to a gene. CDR1 is SQVTM and CDR2 is ANQGSEA in the germline V gene. The CDR3: CSVAEGQGAWQPQHF. The DNA for the CDR3 is TGCAGCGTTGCCGAGGGACAGGGGGCTTGGCAGCCCCAGCATTTT. The full variable domain, rest sourced from reference TRBV29-1 and TRBJ1-5, is SAVISQKPSRDICQRGTSLTIQCQVDSQVTMMFWYRQQPGQSLTLIATANQGSEATYESGFVIDKFPISRPNLTFSTLTVSNMSPEDSSIYLCSVAEGQGAWQPQHFGDGTRLSIL.

This chain joins TRBV19 and TRBJ1-4; 9 nucleotides line up with TRBD1. This CDR3 region has 14 residues. The germline V gene encodes CDR1 LNHDA and CDR2 SQIVND (reference sequence). Losses at the gene ends were 6 bases for V and 8 bases for J; bases not matched to a gene: 7. CDR3 in DNA: TGTGCCAGTAGCGAGGGACAGGGAGAGGAAAAACTGTTTTTT. It translates to CASSEGQGEEKLFF.

V usage is TRBV5-1 and J usage is TRBJ2-1; a possible D gene is TRBD2 (6 bases). This CDR3 region has 16 residues. CDR1 is SGHRS and CDR2 is YFSETQ in the germline V gene. Trimming left V 0 bases short and J 1 base short, with 11 bases between. CDR3 protein: CASSLDGGASYNEQFF. CDR3 nucleotide sequence: TGCGCCAGCAGCTTGGATGGAGGGGCATCCTACAATGAGCAGTTCTTC. Full variable domain (rest looked up from reference TRBV5-1 and TRBJ2-1): KAGVTQTPRYLIKTRGQQVTLSCSPISGHRSVSWYQQTPGQGLQFLFEYFSETQRNKGNFPGRFSGRQFSNSRSEMNVSTLELGDSALYLCASSLDGGASYNEQFFGPGTRLTVL.

This chain connects TRBV7-9 to TRBJ1-3; maybe TRBD1 (5 bases). Germline loops: CDR1 SEHNR, CDR2 FQNEAQ (reference sequence). Trimming cost V 8 bases and J 4 bases, with 15 bases left between them. There are 14 residues in the CDR3. CDR3 in amino acids: CASGHRRLGNTIYF. The CDR3, as DNA: TGTGCCAGCGGACACAGGCGCCTGGGAAACACCATATATTTT.

The J gene is TRBJ1-2, the V gene TRBV19; 8 bases agree with TRBD1. Germline CDR1 LNHDA, CDR2 SQIVND (reference sequence). CDR3 size: 14 residues. V shed 4 bases, J shed 7 bases, and the junction held 8 bases outside the gene matches. The CDR3 loop reads CASSRDRGERGYTF. DNA of the CDR3: TGTGCCAGTAGTAGAGACAGGGGAGAACGTGGCTACACCTTC.

The V and J genes are TRBV27 and TRBJ2-4; D is uncertain. The CDR3 length is 16 residues. The ends were cut back, 6 bases at V and 1 base at J, with 16 bases in the middle. Germline CDR1 is MNHEY and CDR2 is SMNVEV (reference sequence). The CDR3 loop reads CASSPSMNMAKNIQYF. Here the CDR3 DNA reads TGTGCCAGCAGCCCGTCTATGAATATGGCCAAAAACATTCAGTACTTC.

The chain uses TRBV10-1 and TRBJ2-5, with D possibly matching TRBD2 (5 bases). The germline CDR1 and CDR2 sequences are WNHNN and SYGVQD (reference sequence). Trimming removed 2 bases from V and 2 bases from J, with 12 bases in between. The length of the CDR3 is 15 residues. CDR3 loop: CASSEGVGSQETQYF. CDR3 coding DNA: TGCGCCAGCAGTGAGGGGGTAGGGAGTCAAGAGACCCAGTACTTC.

The chain couples TRBV28 to TRBJ2-3, with TRBD1 identical over 7 bases. The CDR3 sequence is 15 residues long. Germline V lookup: CDR1 MDHEN, CDR2 SYDVKM. V lost 1 base, J lost 3 bases, and 4 bases stayed unmatched. CDR3 loop: CASSLSGTATDTQYF. CDR3 in DNA: TGTGCCAGCAGTTTATCTGGGACAGCTACAGATACGCAGTATTTT.

This clone was picked up one time. V and J are TRBV27 and TRBJ2-7; perhaps TRBD2 as D (5 bases). The CDR3 extends over 15 amino acids. Between the trimmed V and J ends, which lost 7 bases and 7 bases, there was a span of 23 bases. CDR1 is MNHEY, CDR2 SMNVEV, per germline (reference sequence). The CDR3 DNA sequence: TGTGCCAGCACTAGGACTGGACCCGGAATGGAGGAGCAGTACTTC. Its protein is CASTRTGPGMEEQYF.

The V and J genes are TRBV14 and TRBJ1-1; 7 bases are a match to TRBD1. This CDR3 is 21 amino acids long. Germline CDR1 SGHDN, CDR2 FVKESK. Trimming at V came to 6 bases and at J to 6 bases, leaving 31 bases not matched to a gene. In DNA form, the CDR3 reads TGTGCCAGCAGTCCTGACCCCGCGACAGGGCCTCCTTTGTTTTTGGTCCCTGAAGCTTTCTTT. Protein sequence: CASSPDPATGPPLFLVPEAFF.

A single count supports this clone. This chain uses TRBV4-2 with TRBJ2-3; 9 positions agree with TRBD1. CDR1 is LGHNA, CDR2 YNFKEQ, per germline. V gave up 4 bases and J gave up 4 bases; unmatched junction bases: 0. This CDR3 comprises 13 residues. As DNA, the CDR3 is TGTGCCAGCAGCCGACAGGGGGCAGATACGCAGTATTTT. It translates to CASSRQGADTQYF.

The chain carries TRBV24-1 and TRBJ2-3; 10 nucleotides align to TRBD2. The CDR3 covers 17 residues. From germline, CDR1 is KGHDR and CDR2 SFDVKD. After removal of 5 bases from V and 3 bases from J, the junction contained 10 bases not matched to a gene. The CDR3: CATSGTGLAGETDTQYF. Here the CDR3 DNA reads TGTGCCACCAGTGGCACCGGCCTAGCGGGAGAAACAGATACGCAGTATTTT.

The rearrangement joins TRBV7-9 to TRBJ1-2, with a weak D call TRBD1 (6 bases). The CDR3 is made up of 14 amino acids. The V end lost 1 base, the J end lost 8 bases, and 14 bases lay between the germline ends. Per germline, CDR1 SEHNR and CDR2 FQNEAQ (reference sequence). The CDR3 DNA sequence: TGTGCCAGCAGCTTAGGACAGGCAAGTCGGGGCTACACCTTC. As protein: CASSLGQASRGYTF.

The chain combines TRBV20-1 with TRBJ2-4; TRBD1 might be the D (6 bases). V was clipped by 3 bases and J by 6 bases, with 15 bases between them. Germline CDR1 is DFQATT and CDR2 is SNEGSKA (reference sequence). This CDR3 has 14 amino acids. The CDR3 coding sequence is TGCAGTGCTAGTGAAAGGGGGAGAGGAAACATTCAGTACTTC. Translating it yields CSASERGRGNIQYF.

V is TRBV6-5 and J is TRBJ1-6; D is possibly TRBD1 (5 bases). Looked up from germline, CDR1 is MNHEY and CDR2 is SVGAGI. The CDR3 loop spans 13 amino acids. Trimming removed 6 bases at V and 10 bases at J, with 13 bases between. The CDR3 spells CASRPQGKSPLHF. The CDR3 DNA reads as TGTGCCAGCAGACCTCAGGGTAAATCACCCCTCCACTTT.

The rearrangement links TRBV25-1 to TRBJ1-4; 8 bases align to TRBD1. This CDR3 is 16 amino acids long. Germline CDR1 is MGHDK and CDR2 is SYGVNS. Trimming took 3 bases from V and 4 from J; bases not matched to a gene: 7. The CDR3 nucleotides are TGTGCCAGCAGTGATAGGGGACAGGTCTTTAATGAAAAACTGTTTTTT. Translating it yields CASSDRGQVFNEKLFF.

The V gene is TRBV11-2, the J gene TRBJ2-1; possible D gene TRBD2, 6 bases. V was shortened by 3 bases and J by 3 bases, with 12 bases between the two germline ends. Germline V gives CDR1 SGHAT, CDR2 FQNNGV. The CDR3 runs 15 residues. CDR3: CASSFSRDFYNEQFF. The CDR3 DNA follows: TGTGCCAGCAGCTTCTCCAGGGACTTCTACAATGAGCAGTTCTTC.

The V gene is TRBV9, the J gene TRBJ2-3; the D gene is possibly TRBD2 (6 bases). The length of the CDR3 is 17 residues. Trimming took 4 bases from V and 4 from J, leaving 22 bases between them. In germline, CDR1 is SGDLS, CDR2 YYNGEE. The CDR3 spells CASSLSWRADYADTQYF. Written as DNA, the CDR3 is TGTGCCAGCAGCCTAAGTTGGCGGGCGGACTACGCAGATACGCAGTATTTT.